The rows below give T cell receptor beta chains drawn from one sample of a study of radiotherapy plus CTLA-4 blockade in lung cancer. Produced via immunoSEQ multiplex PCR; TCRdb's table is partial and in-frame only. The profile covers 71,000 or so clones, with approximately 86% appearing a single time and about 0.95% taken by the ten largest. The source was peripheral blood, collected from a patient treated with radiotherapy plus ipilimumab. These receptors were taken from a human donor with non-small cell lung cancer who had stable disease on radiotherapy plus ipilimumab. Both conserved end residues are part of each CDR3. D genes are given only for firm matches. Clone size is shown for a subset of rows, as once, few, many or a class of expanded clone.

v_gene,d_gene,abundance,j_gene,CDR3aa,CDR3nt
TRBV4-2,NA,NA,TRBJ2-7,CASSQETPSYEQYF,TGTGCCAGCAGCCAAGAGACCCCCTCCTACGAGCAGTACTTC
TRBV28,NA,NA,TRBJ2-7,CASSLPGDYEQYF,TGTGCCAGCAGTCTCCCTGGGGACTACGAGCAGTACTTC
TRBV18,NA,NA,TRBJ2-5,CASSPQGFQETQYF,TGTGCCAGCTCACCGCAGGGTTTCCAAGAGACCCAGTACTTC
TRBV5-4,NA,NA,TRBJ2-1,CASSGGAQYNEQFF,TGTGCCAGCAGCGGCGGAGCTCAGTACAATGAGCAGTTCTTC
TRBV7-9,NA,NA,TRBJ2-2,CASSLGTGSTNTGELFF,TGTGCCAGCAGCTTAGGTACAGGGAGTACGAACACCGGGGAGCTGTTTTTT
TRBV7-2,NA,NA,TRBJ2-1,CASSQGQTYNEQFF,TGTGCCAGCAGTCAAGGACAGACCTACAATGAGCAGTTCTTC
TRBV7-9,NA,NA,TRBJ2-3,CASSLSGRDTQYF,TGTGCCAGCAGCCTGAGCGGTCGGGATACGCAGTATTTT
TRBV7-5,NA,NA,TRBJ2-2,CVRSSGQGKPGELFF,TGTGTCAGAAGCTCCGGACAGGGTAAGCCCGGGGAGCTGTTTTTT
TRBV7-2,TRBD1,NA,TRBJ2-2,CASSLVRGRTGELFF,TGTGCCAGCAGCTTAGTCAGGGGGCGCACCGGGGAGCTGTTTTTT
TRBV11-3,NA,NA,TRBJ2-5,CASSLGGVNQETQYF,TGTGCCAGCAGCTTAGGAGGGGTGAATCAAGAGACCCAGTACTTC
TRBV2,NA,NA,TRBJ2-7,CARSGTDVYEQYF,TGTGCCAGGTCCGGGACCGACGTTTACGAGCAGTACTTC
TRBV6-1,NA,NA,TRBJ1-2,CASTGSGNYGYTF,TGTGCCAGCACAGGGAGCGGAAACTATGGCTACACCTTC
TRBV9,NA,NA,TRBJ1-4,CASSVDSATNEKLFF,TGTGCCAGCAGCGTAGATTCTGCAACTAATGAAAAACTGTTTTTT
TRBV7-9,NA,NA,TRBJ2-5,CASSLRAGQETQYF,TGTGCCAGCAGCTTAAGGGCAGGACAAGAGACCCAGTACTTC
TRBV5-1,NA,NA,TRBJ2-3,CASSLGPGSTDTQYF,TGCGCCAGCAGCTTGGGCCCGGGAAGCACAGATACGCAGTATTTT
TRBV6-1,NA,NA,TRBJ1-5,CASSASLKLSQHF,TGTGCCAGCAGTGCCTCGTTAAAGCTCTCCCAGCATTTT
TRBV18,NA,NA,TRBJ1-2,CASSPQQGIYGYTF,TGTGCCAGCTCACCCCAACAGGGCATCTATGGCTACACCTTC
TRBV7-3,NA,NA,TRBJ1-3,CASSPGAEDPIYF,TGTGCCAGCAGCCCCGGGGCGGAGGACCCAATATATTTT
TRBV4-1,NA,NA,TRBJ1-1,CASSQETTLNTEAFF,TGCGCCAGCAGCCAAGAAACAACCTTGAACACTGAAGCTTTCTTT
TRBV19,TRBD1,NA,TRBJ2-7,CASSIIWDRDYEQYF,TGTGCCAGTAGTATAATTTGGGACAGAGACTACGAGCAGTACTTC
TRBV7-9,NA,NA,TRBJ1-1,CASRWGQLNTEAFF,TGTGCCAGCAGGTGGGGACAACTGAACACTGAAGCTTTCTTT
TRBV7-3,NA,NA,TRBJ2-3,CASSLRGTGVIVDVGVDTQYF,TGTGCCAGCAGCTTAAGGGGTACCGGGGTCATCGTAGATGTAGGGGTGGATACGCAGTATTTT
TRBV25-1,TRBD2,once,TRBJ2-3,CASSDLAGSDTQYF,TGTGCCAGCAGCGATCTAGCGGGATCTGATACGCAGTATTTT
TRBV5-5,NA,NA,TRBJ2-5,CASSRYQETQYF,TGTGCCAGCAGCAGGTACCAAGAGACCCAGTACTTC
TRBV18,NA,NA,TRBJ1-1,CASSPQGVEAFF,TGTGCCAGCTCACCACAGGGGGTGGAAGCTTTCTTT
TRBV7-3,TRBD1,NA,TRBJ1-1,CASSTRQGGTEAFF,TGTGCCAGCAGCACCCGACAGGGGGGCACTGAAGCTTTCTTT
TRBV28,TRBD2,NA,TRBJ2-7,CASKGLAGGTYEQYF,TGTGCCAGCAAAGGACTAGCGGGGGGGACCTACGAGCAGTACTTC
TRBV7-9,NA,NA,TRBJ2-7,CASSLWLGRASSEQYF,TGTGCCAGCAGCTTATGGTTGGGCAGGGCATCCTCCGAGCAGTACTTC
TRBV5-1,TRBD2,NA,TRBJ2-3,CASSFGLAGPSTDTQYF,TGCGCCAGCAGCTTCGGGCTAGCGGGGCCTAGCACAGATACGCAGTATTTT
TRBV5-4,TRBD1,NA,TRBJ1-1,CASSTPGTGGNTEAFF,TGTGCCAGCAGCACCCCCGGGACAGGGGGGAACACTGAAGCTTTCTTT
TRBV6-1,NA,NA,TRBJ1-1,CASSEKRGSLMNTEAFF,TGTGCCAGCAGTGAAAAGAGGGGTTCTCTTATGAACACTGAAGCTTTCTTT
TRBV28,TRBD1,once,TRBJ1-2,CASTVRTGSYGYTF,TGTGCCAGCACCGTCCGGACAGGGAGCTATGGCTACACCTTC
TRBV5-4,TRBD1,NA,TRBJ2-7,CASSTTGGPYEQYF,TGTGCCAGCAGCACGACAGGGGGCCCCTACGAGCAGTACTTC